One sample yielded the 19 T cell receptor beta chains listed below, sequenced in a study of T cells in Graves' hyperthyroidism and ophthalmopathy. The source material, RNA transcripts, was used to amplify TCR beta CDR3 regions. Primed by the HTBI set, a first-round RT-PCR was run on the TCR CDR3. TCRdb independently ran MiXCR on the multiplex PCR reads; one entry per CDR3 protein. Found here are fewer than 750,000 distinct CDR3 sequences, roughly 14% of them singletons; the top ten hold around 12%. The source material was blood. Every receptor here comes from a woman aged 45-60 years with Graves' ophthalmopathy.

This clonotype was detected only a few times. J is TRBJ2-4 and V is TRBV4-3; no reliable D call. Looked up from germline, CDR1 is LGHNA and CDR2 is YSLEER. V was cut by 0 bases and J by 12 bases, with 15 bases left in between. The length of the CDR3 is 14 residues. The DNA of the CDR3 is TGCGCCAGCAGCCAAGAAGAGTGGCGCGGACGTCAGTACTTC. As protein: CASSQEEWRGRQYF.

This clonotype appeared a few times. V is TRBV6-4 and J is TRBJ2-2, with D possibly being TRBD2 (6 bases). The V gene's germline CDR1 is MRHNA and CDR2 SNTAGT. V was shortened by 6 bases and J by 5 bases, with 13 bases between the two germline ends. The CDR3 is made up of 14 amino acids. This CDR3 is CASSREVSTGELFF. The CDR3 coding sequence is TGTGCCAGCAGCAGGGAGGTATCTACCGGGGAGCTGTTTTTT.

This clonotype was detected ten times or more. The CDR3 bases are TGTGCCAGCAGTGCGGGGGTCGTCACAGATACGCAGTATTTT. Its translation: CASSAGVVTDTQYF. V and J are TRBV6-1 and TRBJ2-3, with D perhaps TRBD2 (6 bases). The CDR3 has 14 amino acids. V dropped 4 bases and J dropped 2 bases, with 10 bases sitting between them. From germline, CDR1 is MNHNS and CDR2 SASEGT.

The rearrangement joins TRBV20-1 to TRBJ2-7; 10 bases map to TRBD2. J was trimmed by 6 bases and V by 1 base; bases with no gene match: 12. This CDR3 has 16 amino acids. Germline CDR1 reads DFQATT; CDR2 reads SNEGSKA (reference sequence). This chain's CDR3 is CSARGPLAGNTIEQYF. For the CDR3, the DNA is TGCAGTGCTAGAGGGCCACTAGCGGGAAATACTATCGAGCAGTACTTC.

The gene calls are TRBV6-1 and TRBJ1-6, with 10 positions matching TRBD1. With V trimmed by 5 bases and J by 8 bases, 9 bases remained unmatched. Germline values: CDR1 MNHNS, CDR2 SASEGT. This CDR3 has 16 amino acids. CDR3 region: CASSSGRDRGDSPLHF. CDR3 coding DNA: TGTGCCAGCAGTTCCGGCCGGGACAGGGGCGATTCACCCCTCCACTTT.

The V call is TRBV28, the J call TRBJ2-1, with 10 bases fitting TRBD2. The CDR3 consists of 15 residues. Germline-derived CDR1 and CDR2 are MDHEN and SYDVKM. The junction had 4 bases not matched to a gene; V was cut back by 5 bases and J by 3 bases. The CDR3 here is CASSRLAGLYNEQFF. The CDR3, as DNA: TGTGCCAGCAGTAGACTAGCGGGCCTCTACAATGAGCAGTTCTTC.

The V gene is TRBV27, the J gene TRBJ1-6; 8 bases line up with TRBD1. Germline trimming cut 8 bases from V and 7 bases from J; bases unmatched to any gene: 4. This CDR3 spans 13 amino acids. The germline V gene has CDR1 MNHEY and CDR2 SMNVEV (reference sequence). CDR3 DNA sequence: TGTGCCAGCTCGCGACAGGGGAATTCACCCCTCCACTTT. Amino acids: CASSRQGNSPLHF.

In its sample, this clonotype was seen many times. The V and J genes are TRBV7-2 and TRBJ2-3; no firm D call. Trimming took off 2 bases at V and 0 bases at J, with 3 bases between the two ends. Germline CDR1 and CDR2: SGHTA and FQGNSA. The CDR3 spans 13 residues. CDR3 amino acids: CASSLMSTDTQYF. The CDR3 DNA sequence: TGTGCCAGCAGCTTAATGAGCACAGATACGCAGTATTTT.

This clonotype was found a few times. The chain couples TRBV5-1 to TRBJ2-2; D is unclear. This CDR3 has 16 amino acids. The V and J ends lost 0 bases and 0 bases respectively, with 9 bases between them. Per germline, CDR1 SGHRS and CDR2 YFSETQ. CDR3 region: CASSLGYSANTGELFF. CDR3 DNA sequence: TGCGCCAGCAGCTTGGGTTACAGCGCGAACACCGGGGAGCTGTTTTTT.

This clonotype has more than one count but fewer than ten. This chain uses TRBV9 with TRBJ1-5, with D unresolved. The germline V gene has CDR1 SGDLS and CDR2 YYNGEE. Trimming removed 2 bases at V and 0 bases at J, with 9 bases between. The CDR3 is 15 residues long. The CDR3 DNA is TGTGCCAGCAGCGTTTCGGGATATAGCAATCAGCCCCAGCATTTT. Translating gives CASSVSGYSNQPQHF.

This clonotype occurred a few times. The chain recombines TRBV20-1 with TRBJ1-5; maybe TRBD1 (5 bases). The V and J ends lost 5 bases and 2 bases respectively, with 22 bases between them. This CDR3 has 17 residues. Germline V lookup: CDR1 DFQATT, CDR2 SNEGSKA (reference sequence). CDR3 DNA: TGCAGTGCTCTTAGGACGGGGGAGTTTTTGGGCAATCAGCCCCAGCATTTT. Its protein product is CSALRTGEFLGNQPQHF.

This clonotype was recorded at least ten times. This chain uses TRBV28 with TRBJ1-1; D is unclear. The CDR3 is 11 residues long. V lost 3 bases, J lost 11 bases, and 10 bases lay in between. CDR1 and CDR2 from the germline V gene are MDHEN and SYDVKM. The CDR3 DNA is TGTGCCAGCAGTTTCCCGGGGAGGGCTTTCTTT. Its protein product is CASSFPGRAFF.

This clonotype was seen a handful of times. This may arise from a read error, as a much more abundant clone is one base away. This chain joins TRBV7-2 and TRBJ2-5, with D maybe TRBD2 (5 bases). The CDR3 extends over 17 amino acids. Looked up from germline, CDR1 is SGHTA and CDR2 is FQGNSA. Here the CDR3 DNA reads TGTGCCAGCAGCCCGCTTATTAGGCGGGCCGGGCAAGAGGCCCAGTACTTC. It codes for CASSPLIRRAGQEAQYF.

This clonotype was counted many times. The DNA of the CDR3 is TGTGCCAGCAGACCCGGGACGGTGAACACTGAAGCTTTCTTT. Translated, it gives CASRPGTVNTEAFF. The chain carries TRBV7-2 and TRBJ1-1, with a weak D call TRBD1 (5 bases). The germline V and J ends were trimmed by 6 bases and 0 bases, with 11 bases remaining between them. The germline V gene has CDR1 SGHTA and CDR2 FQGNSA. The CDR3 is made up of 14 amino acids.

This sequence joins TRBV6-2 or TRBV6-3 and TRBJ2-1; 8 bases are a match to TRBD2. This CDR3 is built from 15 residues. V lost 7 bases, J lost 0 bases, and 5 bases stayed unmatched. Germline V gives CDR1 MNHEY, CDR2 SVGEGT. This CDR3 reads CASTYSGNSYNEQFF. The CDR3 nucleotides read TGTGCCAGCACCTATAGCGGGAACTCCTACAATGAGCAGTTCTTC.

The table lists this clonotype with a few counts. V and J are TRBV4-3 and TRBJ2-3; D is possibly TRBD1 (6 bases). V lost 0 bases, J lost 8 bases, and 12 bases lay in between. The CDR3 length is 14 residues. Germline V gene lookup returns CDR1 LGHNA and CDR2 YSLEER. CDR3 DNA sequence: TGCGCCAGCAGCCAAGATTTGGGGGCAGGTACGCAGTATTTT. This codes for CASSQDLGAGTQYF.

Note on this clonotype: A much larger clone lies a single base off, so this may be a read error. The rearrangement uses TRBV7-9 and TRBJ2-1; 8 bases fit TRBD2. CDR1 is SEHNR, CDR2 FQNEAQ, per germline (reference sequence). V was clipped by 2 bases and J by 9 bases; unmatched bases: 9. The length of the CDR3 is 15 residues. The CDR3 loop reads CASSLNGGAKFEQFF. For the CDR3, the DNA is TGTGCCAGCAGCTTAAACGGGGGGGCCAAATTTGAGCAGTTCTTC.

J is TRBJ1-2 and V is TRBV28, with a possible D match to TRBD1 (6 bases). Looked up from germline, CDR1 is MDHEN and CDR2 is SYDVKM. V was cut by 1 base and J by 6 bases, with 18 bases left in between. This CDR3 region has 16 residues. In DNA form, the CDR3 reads TGTGCCAGCAGTTTATATTCTTTAGGGGACACGGATGGCTACACCTTC. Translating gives CASSLYSLGDTDGYTF.

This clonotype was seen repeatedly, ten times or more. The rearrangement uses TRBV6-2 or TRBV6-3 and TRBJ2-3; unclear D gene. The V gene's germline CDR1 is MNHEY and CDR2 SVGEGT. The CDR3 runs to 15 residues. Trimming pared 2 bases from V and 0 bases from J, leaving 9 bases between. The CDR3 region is CASSYGGVSTDTQYF. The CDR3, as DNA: TGTGCCAGCAGTTACGGCGGCGTTAGCACAGATACGCAGTATTTT.